The 13 T cell receptor beta chains below all came from one sample that was sequenced in a study of T-cell reconstitution after alpha-beta-depleted transplantation in children. TCRbeta library preparation incorporated unique molecular identifiers. TCRdb called the PCR reads again in MiXCR, with one record for every CDR3 protein. This sample has 200,000 to 300,000 distinct CDR3 sequences, with 12% found just once. The starting material was PBMCs from the stem cell graft donor, obtained from the stem cell graft. These receptors originate from a human donor who donated a stem cell graft to a child with acute lymphoblastic leukemia.

For this clonotype: Just one base apart from a much larger clone, this may be a read error. The chain combines TRBV12-3 or TRBV12-4 with TRBJ2-5; possibly TRBD2 for D (7 bases). V was clipped by 4 bases and J by 0 bases, with 15 bases between them. The CDR3 runs 16 residues. CDR3: CASSSPGGAYQETQYF. In nucleotides, the CDR3 is TGTGCCAGCAGTTCGCCGGGGGGCGCGTACCAAGAGACCCAGTACTTC.

This clonotype was seen at least ten times. The chain recombines TRBV5-1 with TRBJ2-5, with D possibly matching TRBD1 (6 bases). V was trimmed by 0 bases and J by 5 bases, leaving 11 bases between them. This CDR3 is 14 amino acids long. Germline V gene lookup returns CDR1 SGHRS and CDR2 YFSETQ. The CDR3 sequence is CASSLATGLETQYF. The CDR3 DNA sequence: TGCGCCAGCAGCTTGGCAACAGGGTTGGAGACCCAGTACTTC. The full variable domain, completed using reference TRBV5-1 and TRBJ2-5, is KAGVTQTPRYLIKTRGQQVTLSCSPISGHRSVSWYQQTPGQGLQFLFEYFSETQRNKGNFPGRFSGRQFSNSRSEMNVSTLELGDSALYLCASSLATGLETQYFGPGTRLLVL.

This clonotype was found many times. The rearrangement uses TRBV27 and TRBJ2-7; maybe TRBD2 (5 bases). CDR3 size: 13 residues. The V gene's germline CDR1 is MNHEY and CDR2 SMNVEV (reference sequence). The V gene lost 2 bases and the J gene lost 2 bases, with 7 bases spanning the gap. Written as DNA, the CDR3 is TGTGCCAGCAGTTTAAGAGCGGCCTACGAGCAGTACTTC. It encodes CASSLRAAYEQYF.

This clonotype was recorded a few times. The J gene is TRBJ2-7, the V gene TRBV10-3; 10 bases are shared with TRBD1. V lost 6 bases and J lost 6; bases outside the gene matches: 5. The CDR3 totals 13 residues. Per the germline V gene, CDR1 is ENHRY and CDR2 is SYGVKD. The CDR3 DNA follows: TGTGCCATCAGGGCAGGACAGGGGGGCGAGCAGTACTTC. The encoded protein is CAIRAGQGGEQYF.

This clonotype occurred many times. The gene calls are TRBV5-1 and TRBJ2-2; D perhaps matches TRBD2 (5 bases). Trimming pared 0 bases from V and 3 bases from J, leaving 12 bases between. Germline CDR1 SGHRS, CDR2 YFSETQ. This CDR3 spans 16 amino acids. The CDR3 DNA is TGCGCCAGCAGCTTGGATCGGGGTTTGTACACCGGGGAGCTGTTTTTT. Translation gives CASSLDRGLYTGELFF. The complete variable domain, with remaining parts taken from reference TRBV5-1 and TRBJ2-2, reads KAGVTQTPRYLIKTRGQQVTLSCSPISGHRSVSWYQQTPGQGLQFLFEYFSETQRNKGNFPGRFSGRQFSNSRSEMNVSTLELGDSALYLCASSLDRGLYTGELFFGEGSRLTVL.

This clonotype has at least ten counts. The rearrangement links TRBV18 to TRBJ1-6; D gene uncertain. Germline lookup yields CDR1 KGHSH and CDR2 LQKENI. The V and J ends lost 5 bases and 6 bases respectively, with 11 bases between them. The CDR3 has 14 amino acids. DNA for the CDR3: TGTGCCAGCTCATCGGGTCGGAGTAATTCACCCCTCCACTTT. Amino acids: CASSSGRSNSPLHF.

Ten or more counts support this clonotype. This chain connects TRBV29-1 to TRBJ2-1, with a tentative D call TRBD2 (5 bases). The CDR3 consists of 14 residues. V shed 6 bases and J shed 10 bases, with 22 bases lying between them. The germline V gene encodes CDR1 SQVTM and CDR2 ANQGSEA. The CDR3 loop is CSVSWGSGGLEQFF. The CDR3 bases are TGCAGCGTCTCGTGGGGTTCGGGCGGACTGGAGCAGTTCTTC.

This clonotype was counted many times. This chain links TRBV27 with TRBJ2-7; 7 bases map to TRBD2. V was clipped by 0 bases and J by 4 bases; unmatched bases: 6. Germline V gives CDR1 MNHEY, CDR2 SMNVEV (reference sequence). The CDR3 is 15 residues long. In DNA form, the CDR3 reads TGTGCCAGCAGTTTATCGGGGCTAGCGGAATACGAGCAGTACTTC. Its translation is CASSLSGLAEYEQYF.

This clonotype has at least ten counts. The chain has TRBV5-1 and TRBJ2-2; TRBD2 aligns across 9 bases. Germline assignment: CDR1 SGHRS and CDR2 YFSETQ. The CDR3 extends over 14 amino acids. J was trimmed by 6 bases and V by 4 bases; bases with no gene match: 4. The CDR3: CASSPAGGPGELFF. DNA for the CDR3: TGCGCCAGCAGCCCAGCGGGAGGTCCCGGGGAGCTGTTTTTT.

This clonotype has ten or more counts. The rearrangement uses TRBV7-2 and TRBJ2-4, with a possible D match to TRBD2 (6 bases). V lost 1 base and J 0 bases, leaving 10 bases between the germline ends. The CDR3 contains 16 residues. Germline V gene sequence: CDR1 SGHTA, CDR2 FQGNSA. CDR3 sequence: CASSLDGGLAKNIQYF. For the CDR3, the DNA is TGTGCCAGCAGCTTAGACGGGGGTCTAGCCAAAAACATTCAGTACTTC.

This clonotype has ten or more counts. The J gene is TRBJ2-7, the V gene TRBV29-1; D gene unclear. Germline lookup yields CDR1 SQVTM and CDR2 ANQGSEA. V was cut by 3 bases and J by 7 bases, with 10 bases left in between. This CDR3 spans 11 amino acids. The CDR3 protein is CSVDSMGEQYF. CDR3 in DNA: TGCAGCGTTGATAGCATGGGAGAGCAGTACTTC.

This clonotype was observed at least ten times. The genes are TRBV20-1 and TRBJ2-3, with TRBD2 matching 13 bases. Germline lookup yields CDR1 DFQATT and CDR2 SNEGSKA (reference sequence). This CDR3 has 15 amino acids. J lost 6 bases, V lost 7 bases, and 10 bases had no gene match. The CDR3 DNA is TGCAGTGGTTCAACTAGCGGGGGGGTTAGGGATACGCAGTATTTT. It yields the protein CSGSTSGGVRDTQYF.

This clonotype appeared once. The CDR3: CASSLVQGTNTEAFF. DNA of the CDR3: TGTGCCAGCAGCTTAGTTCAGGGGACGAACACTGAAGCTTTCTTT. The J gene is TRBJ1-1, the V gene TRBV11-2; tentative D call: TRBD1 (6 bases). CDR3 length equals 15 residues. Per the germline V gene, CDR1 is SGHAT and CDR2 is FQNNGV. Between the trimmed V and J ends, which lost 1 base and 1 base, there was a span of 10 bases.